Listed below are T cell receptor beta chains from one sample, sequenced in a study of T cells after somatic rescue of genetic block. Clones were read by immunoSEQ multiplex PCR, and TCRdb kept only the in-frame ones, dropping some. The sample has 110,000 or so clones; about 90% are singletons. Sequenced: peripheral blood mononuclear cells (PBMCs). The receptors were gathered from a woman aged 18-29 years. Each CDR3 is given without its conserved first and last residue.

J gene,V gene,CDR3 protein
TRBJ1-2,TRBV7-9,ASRPTTANYGYT
TRBJ1-1,TRBV4-3,ASSQGRGVNTEAF
TRBJ2-5,TRBV5-1,ASSLALGSEETQY
TRBJ1-3,TRBV29-1,SSGDGGNTIY
TRBJ1-4,TRBV19,ASTRRGQHLSTNEKLF
TRBJ1-2,TRBV19,ASSISGAYGYT
TRBJ1-2,TRBV2,ASSSTGSGYT
TRBJ2-7,TRBV5-6,ASSLPGQGSYEQY
TRBJ1-1,TRBV5-8,ASSLGLSIAEAF
TRBJ1-1,TRBV19,ASSITGGTEAF
TRBJ1-6,TRBV9,ASSVSGGGGLVSPLH
TRBJ2-7,TRBV28,ASIGTYEQY
TRBJ1-1,TRBV25-1,ASSDRVNTEAF
TRBJ2-3,TRBV7-9,ASGGLAGLSSTDTQY
TRBJ2-5,TRBV2,ASSGLAGAKETQY
TRBJ1-4,TRBV30,ALREFGNEKLF
TRBJ1-6,TRBV5-5,ASSLAAGGHSPLH
TRBJ2-2,TRBV7-3,ASSLSGGPRDTGELF
TRBJ1-1,TRBV5-5,ASTSMNTEAF
TRBJ2-1,TRBV7-3,ASSFEGPPYNEQF
TRBJ2-3,TRBV7-9,ASSFSGGDTDTQY
TRBJ1-2,TRBV7-8,ASSLDRPYGYT
TRBJ2-1,TRBV28,ASSKQYNEQF
TRBJ1-5,TRBV4-1,ASSPGNSNQPQH
TRBJ2-7,TRBV6-1,ASKQGAREQY
TRBJ2-5,TRBV20-1,SARTGETQY
TRBJ2-1,TRBV15,ATSRDGGAHNEQF
TRBJ2-5,TRBV5-5,ASSLADPTGTETQY
TRBJ2-5,TRBV5-4,ASSLFEQETQY
TRBJ1-6,TRBV7-2,ASSSGYNSPLH
TRBJ2-7,TRBV7-2,ASSLGLGAALYEQY
TRBJ2-3,TRBV11-2,ASSLVTVAADTQY
TRBJ2-5,TRBV20-1,SVQTGETQY
TRBJ2-5,TRBV5-1,ASSWVTGAGQETQY
TRBJ1-4,TRBV30,AWSRGQGTLFPEKLF
TRBJ2-2,TRBV7-2,ASSSQGGGRTGELF